A single T cell receptor (beta chain) is shown here with its context. Distinct nucleotide sequences in the sample also encode this CDR3. The data stem from a study of shared clonotypes between healthy human individuals. Each donor was a Caucasian adult residing in Nashville, Tennessee. The CDR3 totals 13 residues. The germline gives CDR1 SGHRS, CDR2 YFSETQ. The V end was cut by 1 base, the J end by 5 bases, with 9 bases between. Each cell subset's genomic DNA was divided evenly among several immunoSEQ plates. Only in-frame clones appear in the TCRdb table, and some are missing; sequencing was by immunoSEQ multiplex PCR. The sample shows around 2,000,000 clones, roughly 94% of them seen only once.

The TCR originated in a man between 18 and 29 years old in good health. The material sequenced was naive CD4+ T cells sorted from blood. This sample's subset: CD45RA+ positively selected. The rearrangement joins TRBV5-1 to TRBJ2-5; D perhaps matches TRBD1 (6 bases). CDR3 amino acids: CASSLQGWETQYF. CDR3 coding DNA: TGCGCCAGCAGCTTGCAGGGGTGGGAGACCCAGTACTTC. Variable domain in full (rest from reference TRBV5-1 and TRBJ2-5): KAGVTQTPRYLIKTRGQQVTLSCSPISGHRSVSWYQQTPGQGLQFLFEYFSETQRNKGNFPGRFSGRQFSNSRSEMNVSTLELGDSALYLCASSLQGWETQYFGPGTRLLVL.